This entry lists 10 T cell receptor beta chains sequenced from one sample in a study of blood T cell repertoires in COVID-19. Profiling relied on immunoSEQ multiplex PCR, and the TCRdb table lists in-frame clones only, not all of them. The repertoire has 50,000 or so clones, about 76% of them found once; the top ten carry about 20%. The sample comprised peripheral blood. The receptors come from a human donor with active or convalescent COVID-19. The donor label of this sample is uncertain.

The CDR3, as DNA: TGTGCCAGCAGCTCACAGGGAAACTCTGGAAACACCATATATTTT. As protein: CASSSQGNSGNTIYF. The chain carries TRBV7-8 and TRBJ1-3; possible D gene TRBD1, 6 bases. This CDR3 comprises 15 residues. The germline V gene encodes CDR1 SGHVS and CDR2 FQNEAQ. The V and J ends lost 4 bases and 0 bases respectively, with 10 bases between them.

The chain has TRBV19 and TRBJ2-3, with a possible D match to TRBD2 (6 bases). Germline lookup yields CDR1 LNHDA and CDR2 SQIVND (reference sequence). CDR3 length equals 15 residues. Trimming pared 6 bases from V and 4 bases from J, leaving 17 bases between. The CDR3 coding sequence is TGTGCCAGTAGACCTAGGGCGGGGTCCCCAGATACGCAGTATTTT. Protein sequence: CASRPRAGSPDTQYF. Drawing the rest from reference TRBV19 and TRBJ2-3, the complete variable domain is DGGITQSPKYLFRKEGQNVTLSCEQNLNHDAMYWYRQDPGQGLRLIYYSQIVNDFQKGDIAEGYSVSREKKESFPLTVTSAQKNPTAFYLCASRPRAGSPDTQYFGPGTRLTVL.

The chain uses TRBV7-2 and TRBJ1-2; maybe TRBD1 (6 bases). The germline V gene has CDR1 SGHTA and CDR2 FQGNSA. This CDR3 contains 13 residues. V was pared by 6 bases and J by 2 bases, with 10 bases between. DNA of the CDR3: TGTGCCAGCAGACCGACAGGAAACTATGGCTACACCTTC. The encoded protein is CASRPTGNYGYTF.

The CDR3 bases are TGTGCCAGCAGCGTAGAGGGGGAACAGCCCCAGCATTTT. Its protein product is CASSVEGEQPQHF. The chain joins TRBV9 to TRBJ1-5; the D gene is possibly TRBD1 (6 bases). Trimming took 0 bases from V and 7 from J, leaving 8 bases between them. Germline V gene data show CDR1 as SGDLS and CDR2 as YYNGEE. This CDR3 has 13 residues.

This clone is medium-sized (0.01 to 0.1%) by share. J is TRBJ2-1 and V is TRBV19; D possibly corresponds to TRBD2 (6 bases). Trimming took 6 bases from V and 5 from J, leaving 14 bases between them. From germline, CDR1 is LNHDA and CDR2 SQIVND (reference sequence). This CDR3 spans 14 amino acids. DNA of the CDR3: TGTGCCAGTAGGACCGGGACTTCTAACAATGAGCAGTTCTTC. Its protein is CASRTGTSNNEQFF.

CDR3 loop: CASGEQAGNSPGQYF. CDR3 in DNA: TGTGCCAGCGGGGAACAGGCCGGTAACTCACCTGGGCAGTACTTC. This chain connects TRBV2 to TRBJ2-7; the D gene is possibly TRBD1 (5 bases). Germline V lookup: CDR1 SNHLY, CDR2 FYNNEI. The CDR3 contains 15 residues. With 8 bases removed from V and 9 bases from J, the gap between germline ends came to 26 bases.

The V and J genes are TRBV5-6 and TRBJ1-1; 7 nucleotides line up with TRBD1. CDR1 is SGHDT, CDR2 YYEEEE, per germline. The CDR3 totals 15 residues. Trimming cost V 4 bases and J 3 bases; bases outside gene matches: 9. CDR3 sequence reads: CASSQYRGRDTEAFF. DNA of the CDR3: TGTGCCAGCAGCCAATACAGGGGAAGAGACACTGAAGCTTTCTTT.

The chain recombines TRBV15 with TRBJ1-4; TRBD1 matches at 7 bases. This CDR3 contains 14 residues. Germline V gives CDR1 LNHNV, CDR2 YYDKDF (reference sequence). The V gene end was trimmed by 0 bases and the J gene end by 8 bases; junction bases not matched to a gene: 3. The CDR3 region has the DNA TGTGCCACCAGCAGAGAAACAGGGGCGGAAAAACTGTTTTTT. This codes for CATSRETGAEKLFF.

CDR3 loop: CASSSGQTAFSTDTQYF. The CDR3 DNA reads as TGCGCCAGCAGCTCGGGACAGACGGCATTTAGCACAGATACGCAGTATTTT. This chain links TRBV4-1 with TRBJ2-3; 7 nucleotides agree with TRBD1. The CDR3 runs 17 residues. Trimming removed 5 bases from V and 0 bases from J; junction bases left unmatched: 11. Germline V gives CDR1 MGHRA, CDR2 YSYEKL.

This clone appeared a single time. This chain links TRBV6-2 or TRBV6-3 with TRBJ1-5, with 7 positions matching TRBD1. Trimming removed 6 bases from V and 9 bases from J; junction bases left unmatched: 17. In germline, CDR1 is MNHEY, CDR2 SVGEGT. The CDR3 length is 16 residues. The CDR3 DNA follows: TGTGCCAGCAGCCTCGGGTATGACAGGGCTCTGCCGCCCCAGCATTTT. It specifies CASSLGYDRALPPQHF.